Below are 23 T cell receptor beta chains sequenced from a single sample in a study of blood T cell repertoires in COVID-19 (dated by TCRdb to the early 2020s). Library preparation employed the immunoSEQ multiplex PCR assay. Not all clones reach the TCRdb copy of this immuneACCESS table, which keeps in-frame sequences only. Checked studies attribute under half of the gap to unresolved V genes and leave the rest unexplained. The sample table shows about 270,000 clones, and approximately 81% are seen once. The top ten clonotypes cover around 3.2% of the sample. The specimen sequenced was peripheral blood. Every receptor here comes from a woman aged 18-29 years with acute or convalescent COVID-19.

The rearrangement uses TRBV7-3 and TRBJ1-1; D perhaps matches TRBD1 (6 bases). CDR1 is SGHTA and CDR2 is FQGTGA in the germline V gene. The CDR3 has 14 residues. V was pared by 5 bases and J by 4 bases, with 14 bases between. CDR3 DNA sequence: TGTGCCAGCAGCCCCAGGGGCCGGGGCACTGAAGCTTTCTTT. It specifies CASSPRGRGTEAFF.

The chain carries TRBV20-1 and TRBJ2-7; possible D gene TRBD2, 5 bases. CDR3 length: 11 residues. Between the trimmed V and J ends, which lost 7 bases and 2 bases, there was a span of 9 bases. Germline V gene lookup returns CDR1 DFQATT and CDR2 SNEGSKA (reference sequence). In nucleotides, the CDR3 is TGCAGTGGCGGAGGACCCTACGAGCAGTACTTC. Translating gives CSGGGPYEQYF.

This chain uses TRBV4-2 with TRBJ2-2; no reliable D call. The CDR3 length is 16 residues. Germline V gene data show CDR1 as LGHNA and CDR2 as YNFKEQ. V was trimmed by 1 base and J by 2 bases, leaving 11 bases between them. CDR3 sequence: CASSQVEVLNTGELFF. In DNA, the CDR3 is TGTGCCAGCAGCCAAGTCGAGGTACTAAACACCGGGGAGCTGTTTTTT.

A few counts support this clone. The CDR3 nucleotides read TGCGCCAGCAGTGAGTCGGGGAGGAACATTCAGTACTTC. Translation gives CASSESGRNIQYF. The gene calls are TRBV10-2 and TRBJ2-4, with D possibly matching TRBD2 (6 bases). V was shortened by 0 bases and J by 7 bases, with 7 bases between the two germline ends. The CDR3 is 13 residues long. Germline-derived CDR1 and CDR2 are WSHSY and SAAADI.

The rearrangement uses TRBV3-1 (or the pseudogene TRBV3-2) and TRBJ2-7, with 10 bases that match TRBD1. The CDR3 covers 16 residues. Germline assignment: CDR1 LGHDT and CDR2 YNNKEL (reference sequence). V lost 0 bases and J lost 6; bases outside the gene matches: 8. For the CDR3, the DNA is TGTGCCAGCAGCCAAGATCCGGGACAGGGGACCGCCGAGCAGTACTTC. It encodes CASSQDPGQGTAEQYF.

The chain uses TRBV6-5 and TRBJ1-4; 12 bases are shared with TRBD1. This CDR3 contains 16 residues. The ends lost 2 bases at V and 3 bases at J; junction bases unmatched: 1. The germline CDR1 and CDR2 sequences are MNHEY and SVGAGI. The chain's CDR3 is CASSYGTGGPNEKLFF. The CDR3 DNA reads as TGTGCCAGCAGTTACGGGACAGGGGGCCCTAATGAAAAACTGTTTTTT.

The chain combines TRBV3-1 (or the pseudogene TRBV3-2) with TRBJ2-7, with 8 positions matching TRBD2. J was trimmed by 3 bases and V by 3 bases; bases with no gene match: 4. The V gene's germline CDR1 is LGHDT and CDR2 YNNKEL (reference sequence). The CDR3 covers 14 residues. This CDR3 reads CASSQGLVVYEQYF. The CDR3 bases are TGTGCCAGCAGCCAGGGACTAGTCGTCTACGAGCAGTACTTC.

V and J are TRBV28 and TRBJ1-2, with 8 bases fitting TRBD1. The CDR3 extends over 16 amino acids. Germline V gene data show CDR1 as MDHEN and CDR2 as SYDVKM. Losses at the gene ends were 3 bases for V and 7 bases for J; bases not matched to a gene: 13. The CDR3 DNA reads as TGTGCCAGCAGTTTGGGAGGACAGGGTGGAGTTGGTGGCTACACCTTC. As protein: CASSLGGQGGVGGYTF.

The chain employs TRBV19 and TRBJ2-7; 8 bases map to TRBD2. CDR1 and CDR2 from the germline V gene are LNHDA and SQIVND (reference sequence). CDR3 length: 15 amino acids. V shed 2 bases and J 4 bases; nucleotides not matched to a gene: 7. This CDR3 is CASSILVSGEYEQYF. CDR3 bases: TGTGCCAGTAGTATACTGGTTAGCGGGGAATACGAGCAGTACTTC. The whole variable domain, remainder taken from reference TRBV19 and TRBJ2-7, is DGGITQSPKYLFRKEGQNVTLSCEQNLNHDAMYWYRQDPGQGLRLIYYSQIVNDFQKGDIAEGYSVSREKKESFPLTVTSAQKNPTAFYLCASSILVSGEYEQYFGPGTRLTVT.

This clone was seen a handful of times. V and J are TRBV10-3 and TRBJ1-6; no firm D call. V was trimmed by 4 bases and J by 8 bases, leaving 6 bases between them. This CDR3 is 12 amino acids long. The germline gives CDR1 ENHRY, CDR2 SYGVKD. CDR3 in amino acids: CAISGTDSPLHF. The CDR3 DNA follows: TGTGCCATCAGTGGCACTGATTCACCCCTCCACTTT.

The gene calls are TRBV2 and TRBJ1-2; D is undetermined. V was pared by 3 bases and J by 4 bases, with 9 bases between. There are 13 residues in the CDR3. The germline CDR1 and CDR2 sequences are SNHLY and FYNNEI. The CDR3 spells CASSDVGVYGYTF. As DNA, the CDR3 is TGTGCCAGCAGTGATGTAGGAGTCTATGGCTACACCTTC.

The chain is built from TRBV9 and TRBJ2-1; 11 bases are a match to TRBD2. The V gene end was trimmed by 4 bases and the J gene end by 8 bases; junction bases not matched to a gene: 8. Germline lookup yields CDR1 SGDLS and CDR2 YYNGEE. This CDR3 is 15 amino acids long. The CDR3 sequence is CASSPLAGGRDEQFF. The CDR3 DNA follows: TGTGCCAGCAGCCCATTAGCGGGAGGGCGTGATGAGCAGTTCTTC.

This clone was counted many times. The chain carries TRBV3-1 (or the pseudogene TRBV3-2) and TRBJ2-7; TRBD2 might be the D (7 bases). The CDR3 extends over 15 amino acids. Looked up from germline, CDR1 is LGHDT and CDR2 is YNNKEL (reference sequence). Between the trimmed V and J ends, which lost 1 base and 6 bases, there was a span of 16 bases. CDR3 bases: TGTGCCAGCAGCCAAGGGTGGCAGGGAGGGGGCGAGCAGTACTTC. The encoded protein is CASSQGWQGGGEQYF.

This clone appeared a few times. This rearrangement joins TRBV7-9 to TRBJ2-7; a possible D gene is TRBD1 (5 bases). The germline V and J ends were trimmed by 5 bases and 6 bases, with 17 bases remaining between them. The germline V gene has CDR1 SEHNR and CDR2 FQNEAQ (reference sequence). This CDR3 is built from 14 residues. CDR3 DNA sequence: TGTGCCAGCAGCCCTCAGGGTATTCGCATCGAGCAGTACTTC. Translating it yields CASSPQGIRIEQYF.

This chain connects TRBV27 to TRBJ1-6, with 7 bases fitting TRBD1. Germline lookup yields CDR1 MNHEY and CDR2 SMNVEV (reference sequence). CDR3 size: 16 residues. Trimming at V came to 5 bases and at J to 7 bases, leaving 11 bases not matched to a gene. The CDR3 region is CASSPATGTGNSPLHF. The CDR3 DNA reads TGTGCCAGCAGTCCAGCGACAGGGACGGGGAATTCACCCCTCCACTTT.

The J gene is TRBJ2-3, the V gene TRBV4-3; no clear D. Germline assignment: CDR1 LGHNA and CDR2 YSLEER. This CDR3 is 14 amino acids long. The germline V and J ends were trimmed by 0 bases and 0 bases, with 4 bases remaining between them. CDR3 DNA sequence: TGCGCCAGCAGCCAAGATCTGAGCACAGATACGCAGTATTTT. Its protein is CASSQDLSTDTQYF.

V gene TRBV4-1 combines with J gene TRBJ2-4; 9 positions agree with TRBD2. This CDR3 contains 15 residues. V lost 0 bases and J lost 15; bases outside the gene matches: 12. In germline, CDR1 is MGHRA, CDR2 YSYEKL. The CDR3 DNA reads TGCGCCAGCAGCCAAGAAAACCGACTAGCGGTCAGGAGGTACTTC. Translation gives CASSQENRLAVRRYF.

CDR3 residues: CASSPLAGAMSYEQYF. The CDR3 bases are TGCGCCAGCAGCCCATTAGCGGGAGCAATGTCCTACGAGCAGTACTTC. The genes are TRBV5-1 and TRBJ2-7; 9 positions match TRBD2. The CDR3 has 16 residues. The V gene end was trimmed by 4 bases and the J gene end by 1 base; junction bases not matched to a gene: 9. Germline V CDR1 and CDR2: SGHRS, YFSETQ.

CDR3 loop: CASSPDAGQPQHF. CDR3 in DNA: TGTGCCAGCTCACCGGATGCGGGTCAGCCCCAGCATTTT. V and J are TRBV18 and TRBJ1-5; D gene ambiguous. The V end lost 3 bases, the J end lost 6 bases, and 9 bases lay between the germline ends. Germline-derived CDR1 and CDR2 are KGHSH and LQKENI. This CDR3 has 13 residues.

In this sample, this clone turned up a few times. The V call is TRBV19, the J call TRBJ1-3; 7 bases match TRBD1. Looked up from germline, CDR1 is LNHDA and CDR2 is SQIVND (reference sequence). V dropped 6 bases and J dropped 0; count of bases not matched to a gene: 11. This CDR3 contains 17 residues. In DNA, the CDR3 is TGTGCCAGTAGAGGAGTATTGGGGGACAGCTCTGGAAACACCATATATTTT. This translates into CASRGVLGDSSGNTIYF.

This rearrangement joins TRBV10-3 to TRBJ2-2, with D unresolved. Germline V CDR1 and CDR2: ENHRY, SYGVKD. The CDR3 contains 13 residues. The germline V and J ends were trimmed by 0 bases and 6 bases, with 5 bases remaining between them. The CDR3 DNA sequence: TGTGCCATCAGTGAGTCGGGCGCCGGGGAGCTGTTTTTT. Amino acids: CAISESGAGELFF.

V is TRBV7-9 and J is TRBJ1-1, with TRBD1 as a possible D gene (6 bases). CDR1 SEHNR and CDR2 FQNEAQ come from the germline V gene (reference sequence). Trimming took 0 bases from V and 0 from J, leaving 14 bases between them. This CDR3 contains 17 residues. For the CDR3, the DNA is TGTGCCAGCAGCTTAGCTCCAGGGGAAGCAGTGAACACTGAAGCTTTCTTT. This codes for CASSLAPGEAVNTEAFF.

The chain has TRBV27 and TRBJ2-2, with no clear D. CDR1 is MNHEY, CDR2 SMNVEV, per germline (reference sequence). V shed 6 bases and J shed 6 bases, with 8 bases lying between them. This CDR3 spans 12 amino acids. The CDR3 spells CASSFRAGELFF. CDR3 in DNA: TGTGCCAGCAGCTTCCGGGCCGGGGAGCTGTTTTTT.